The source of this T cell receptor beta chain is a study of T-cell reconstitution after alpha-beta-depleted transplantation in children. Study-wide results and limits: Some patients showed high day-60 TCRbeta diversity, which derived from surviving recipient T cells and thymic progenitors. Reportedly, roughly two months post-transplant, alpha-beta T cells arose from several hundred expanded graft clones.

Trimming removed 6 bases from V and 10 bases from J, with 15 bases in between. This CDR3 spans 12 amino acids. Unique molecular identifiers tagged the TCRbeta library. TCRdb ran MiXCR on the PCR reads and lists one entry per CDR3 protein. This sample has about 590,000 distinct CDR3 sequences, with around 13% found just once. In this sample, this clonotype turned up many times. Its antigen is currently unknown. This sequence originates from a male patient younger than 18 who had a stem cell transplant for acute myeloid leukemia, so the T cells may come from the graft donor. The starting material was PBMCs, mostly from graft donor cells, obtained 360 days after TCRalphabeta/CD19-depleted stem cell transplant. This chain joins TRBV12-3 or TRBV12-4 and TRBJ1-1; unclear D gene. CDR3 residues: CASSLSGIRAFF. CDR3 DNA: TGTGCCAGCAGCTTATCGGGGATCCGAGCTTTCTTT.